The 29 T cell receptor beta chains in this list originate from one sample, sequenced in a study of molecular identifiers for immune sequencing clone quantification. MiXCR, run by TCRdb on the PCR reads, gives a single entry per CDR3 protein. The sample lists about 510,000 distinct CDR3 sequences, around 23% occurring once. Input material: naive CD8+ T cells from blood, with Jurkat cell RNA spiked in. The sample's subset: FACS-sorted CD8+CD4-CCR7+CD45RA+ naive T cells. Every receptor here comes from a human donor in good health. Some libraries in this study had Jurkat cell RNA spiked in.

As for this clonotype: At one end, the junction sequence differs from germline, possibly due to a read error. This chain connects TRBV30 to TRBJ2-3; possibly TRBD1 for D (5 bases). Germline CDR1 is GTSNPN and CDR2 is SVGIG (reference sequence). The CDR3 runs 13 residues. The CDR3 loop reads CAWSWGVTDAQYF. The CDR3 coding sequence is TGTGCCTGGAGCTGGGGCGTCACAGATGCGCAGTATTTT.

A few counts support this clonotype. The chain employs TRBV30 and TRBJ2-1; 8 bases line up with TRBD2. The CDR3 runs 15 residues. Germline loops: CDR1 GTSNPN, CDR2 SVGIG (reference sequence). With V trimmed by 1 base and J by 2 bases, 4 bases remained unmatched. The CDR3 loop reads CAWSALAGAYNEQFF. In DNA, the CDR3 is TGTGCCTGGAGTGCCCTAGCGGGCGCCTACAATGAGCAGTTCTTC. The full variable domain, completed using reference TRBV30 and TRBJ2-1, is SQTIHQWPATLVQPVGSPLSLECTVEGTSNPNLYWYRQAAGRGLQLLFYSVGIGQISSEVPQNLSASRPQDRQFILSSKKLLLSDSGFYLCAWSALAGAYNEQFFGPGTRLTVL.

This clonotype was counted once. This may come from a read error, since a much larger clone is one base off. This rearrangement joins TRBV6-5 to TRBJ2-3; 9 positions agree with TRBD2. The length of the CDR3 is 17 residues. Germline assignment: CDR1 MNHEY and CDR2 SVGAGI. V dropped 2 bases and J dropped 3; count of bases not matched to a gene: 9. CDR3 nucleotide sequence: TGTGCCAGCAGTTACGGAATAGCGGGGGACGCGACAGATACGCAGTATTTT. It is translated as CASSYGIAGDATDTQYF.

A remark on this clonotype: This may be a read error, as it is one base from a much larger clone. This CDR3 reads CARRLPGLAGSSTDTQYF. In DNA form, the CDR3 reads TGTGCCAGAAGACTGCCGGGACTAGCGGGGTCTAGCACAGATACGCAGTATTTT. The chain has TRBV28 and TRBJ2-3, with 13 bases identical to TRBD2. CDR1 MDHEN and CDR2 SYDVKM come from the germline V gene. CDR3 length: 18 residues. V trimming: 9 bases; J trimming: 0 bases; junction bases outside the gene matches: 12.

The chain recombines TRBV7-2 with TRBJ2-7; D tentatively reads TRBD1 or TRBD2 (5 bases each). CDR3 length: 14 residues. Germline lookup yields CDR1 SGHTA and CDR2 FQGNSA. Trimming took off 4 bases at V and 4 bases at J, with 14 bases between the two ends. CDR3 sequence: CASSSPGRRYEQYF. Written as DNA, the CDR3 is TGTGCCAGCAGCTCGCCGGGACGGAGATACGAGCAGTACTTC.

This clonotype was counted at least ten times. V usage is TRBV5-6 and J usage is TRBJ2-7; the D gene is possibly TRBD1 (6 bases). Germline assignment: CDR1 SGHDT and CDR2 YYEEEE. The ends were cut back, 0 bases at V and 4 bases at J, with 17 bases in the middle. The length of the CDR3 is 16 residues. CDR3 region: CASSLGGGPRWYEQYF. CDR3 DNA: TGTGCCAGCAGCTTGGGAGGGGGTCCGCGGTGGTACGAGCAGTACTTC.

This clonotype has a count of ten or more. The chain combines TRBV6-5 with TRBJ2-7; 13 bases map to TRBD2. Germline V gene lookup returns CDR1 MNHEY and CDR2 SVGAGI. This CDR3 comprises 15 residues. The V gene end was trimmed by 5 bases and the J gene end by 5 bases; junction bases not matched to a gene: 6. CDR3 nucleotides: TGTGCCAGCAGTCTCGGACTAGCGGGGGTAAACGAGCAGTACTTC. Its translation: CASSLGLAGVNEQYF.

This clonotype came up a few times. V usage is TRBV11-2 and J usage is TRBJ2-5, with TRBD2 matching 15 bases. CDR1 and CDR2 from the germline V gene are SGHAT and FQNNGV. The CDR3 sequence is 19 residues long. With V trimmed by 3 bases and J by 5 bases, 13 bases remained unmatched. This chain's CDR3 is CASSFSPGTSGRLGETQYF. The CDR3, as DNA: TGTGCCAGCAGCTTTTCCCCGGGGACTAGCGGGAGGTTGGGGGAGACCCAGTACTTC.

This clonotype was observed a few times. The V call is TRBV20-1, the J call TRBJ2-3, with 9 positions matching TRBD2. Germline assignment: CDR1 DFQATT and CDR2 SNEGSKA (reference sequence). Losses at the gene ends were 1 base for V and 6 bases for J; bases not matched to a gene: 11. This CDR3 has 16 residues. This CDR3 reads CSARGTGTSYRDTQYF. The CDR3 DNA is TGCAGTGCTAGAGGTACCGGGACTAGCTATAGGGATACGCAGTATTTT.

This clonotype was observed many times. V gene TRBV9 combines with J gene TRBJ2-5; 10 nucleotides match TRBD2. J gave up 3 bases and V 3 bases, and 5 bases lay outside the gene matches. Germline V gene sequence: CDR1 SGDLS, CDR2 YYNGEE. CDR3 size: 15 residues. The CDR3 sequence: CASSAGTSAKETQYF. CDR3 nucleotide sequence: TGTGCCAGCAGCGCCGGGACTAGCGCTAAAGAGACCCAGTACTTC.

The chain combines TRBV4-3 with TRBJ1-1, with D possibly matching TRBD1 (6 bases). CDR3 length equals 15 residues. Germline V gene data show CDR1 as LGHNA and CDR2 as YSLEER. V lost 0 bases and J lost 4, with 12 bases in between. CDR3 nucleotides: TGCGCCAGCAGCCAAGACAGACAGGCGGGCACTGAAGCTTTCTTT. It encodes CASSQDRQAGTEAFF.

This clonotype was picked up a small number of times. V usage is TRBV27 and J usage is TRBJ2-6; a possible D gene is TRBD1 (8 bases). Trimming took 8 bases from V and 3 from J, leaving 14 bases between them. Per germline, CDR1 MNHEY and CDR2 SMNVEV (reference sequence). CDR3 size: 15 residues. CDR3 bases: TGTGCCAGCGGACAGGGAGGGTTTGGGGCCAACGTCCTGACTTTC. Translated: CASGQGGFGANVLTF.

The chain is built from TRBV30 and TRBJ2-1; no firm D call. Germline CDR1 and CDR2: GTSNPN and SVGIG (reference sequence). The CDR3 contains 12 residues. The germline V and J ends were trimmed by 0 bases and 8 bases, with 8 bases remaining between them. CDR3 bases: TGTGCCTGGAGTGTGATCCAACATGAGCAGTTCTTC. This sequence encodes CAWSVIQHEQFF.

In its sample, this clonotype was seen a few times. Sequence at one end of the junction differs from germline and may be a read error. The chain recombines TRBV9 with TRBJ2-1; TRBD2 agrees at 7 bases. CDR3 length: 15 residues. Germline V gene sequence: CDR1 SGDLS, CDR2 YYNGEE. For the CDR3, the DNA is TGTGCCATCAGCGTAGAAGGCGGGAGTAGGAATGAGCAGTTCTTC. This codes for CAISVEGGSRNEQFF.

The chain's CDR3 is CASENGRANGDTQYF. CDR3 sequence (DNA): TGTGCCAGCGAAAACGGGAGGGCCAACGGAGATACGCAGTATTTT. The J gene is TRBJ2-3, the V gene TRBV12-3 or TRBV12-4; 8 bases are shared with TRBD2. V lost 8 bases to trimming and J lost 5 bases; unmatched junction nucleotides: 12. The CDR3 spans 15 residues.

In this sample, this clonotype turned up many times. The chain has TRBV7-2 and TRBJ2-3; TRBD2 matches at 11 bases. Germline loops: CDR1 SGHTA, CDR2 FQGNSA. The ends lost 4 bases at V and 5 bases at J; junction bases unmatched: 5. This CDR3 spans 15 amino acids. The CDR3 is CASSSQLAGVDTQYF. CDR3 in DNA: TGTGCCAGCAGCTCCCAACTAGCGGGAGTAGATACGCAGTATTTT. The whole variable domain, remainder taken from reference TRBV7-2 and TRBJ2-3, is GAGVSQSPSNKVTEKGKDVELRCDPISGHTALYWYRQSLGQGLEFLIYFQGNSAPDKSGLPSDRFSAERTGGSVSTLTIQRTQQEDSAVYLCASSSQLAGVDTQYFGPGTRLTVL.

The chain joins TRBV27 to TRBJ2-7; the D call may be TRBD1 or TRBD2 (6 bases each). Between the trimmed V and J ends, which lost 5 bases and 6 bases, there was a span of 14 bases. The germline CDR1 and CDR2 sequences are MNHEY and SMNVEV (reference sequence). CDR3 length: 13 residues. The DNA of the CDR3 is TGTGCCAGCAGTCCGTCGGGGGCCTCCGAGCAGTACTTC. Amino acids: CASSPSGASEQYF.

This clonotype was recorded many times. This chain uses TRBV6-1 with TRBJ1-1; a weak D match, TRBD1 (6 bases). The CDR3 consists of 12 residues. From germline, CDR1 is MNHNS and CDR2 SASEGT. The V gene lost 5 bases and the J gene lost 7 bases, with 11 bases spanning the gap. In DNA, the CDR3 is TGTGCCAGCAGTTGGACGGACAGTGAAGCTTTCTTT. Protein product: CASSWTDSEAFF.

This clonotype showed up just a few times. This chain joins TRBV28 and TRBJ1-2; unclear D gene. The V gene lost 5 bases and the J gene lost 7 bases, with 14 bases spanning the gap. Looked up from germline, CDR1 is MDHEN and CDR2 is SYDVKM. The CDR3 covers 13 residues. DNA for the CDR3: TGTGCCAGCAGTCCTAACCCCTTCAGTGGCTACACCTTC. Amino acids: CASSPNPFSGYTF.

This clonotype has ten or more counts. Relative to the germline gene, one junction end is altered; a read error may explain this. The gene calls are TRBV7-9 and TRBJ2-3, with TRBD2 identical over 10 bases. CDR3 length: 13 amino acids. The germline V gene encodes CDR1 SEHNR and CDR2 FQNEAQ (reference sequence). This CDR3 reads CASSLAGADTQYF. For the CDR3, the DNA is TGTGCCAGCAGCCTAGCGGGGGCAGATACGCAGTATTTT.

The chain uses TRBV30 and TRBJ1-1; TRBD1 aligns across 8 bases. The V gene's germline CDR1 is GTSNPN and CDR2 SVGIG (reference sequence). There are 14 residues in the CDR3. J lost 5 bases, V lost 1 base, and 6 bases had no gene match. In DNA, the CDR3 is TGTGCCTGGAGTGACGGACAGGGTAGTACTGAAGCTTTCTTT. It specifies CAWSDGQGSTEAFF.

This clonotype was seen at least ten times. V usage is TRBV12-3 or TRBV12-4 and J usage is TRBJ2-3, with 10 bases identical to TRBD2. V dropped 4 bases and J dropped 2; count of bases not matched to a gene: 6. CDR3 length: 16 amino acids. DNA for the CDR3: TGTGCCAGCAGTTACCCCGGACTAGCGGACACAGATACGCAGTATTTT. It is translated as CASSYPGLADTDTQYF.

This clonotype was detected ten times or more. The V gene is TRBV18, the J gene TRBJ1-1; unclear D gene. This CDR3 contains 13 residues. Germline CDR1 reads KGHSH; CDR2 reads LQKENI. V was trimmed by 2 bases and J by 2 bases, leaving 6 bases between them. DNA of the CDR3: TGTGCCAGCTCACCAGTCGGAAACACTGAAGCTTTCTTT. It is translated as CASSPVGNTEAFF.

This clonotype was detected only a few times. The CDR3 spells CSARDIPRHSLGEQYF. CDR3 in DNA: TGCAGTGCTAGAGATATCCCGCGCCACAGCTTGGGAGAGCAGTACTTC. The rearrangement links TRBV20-1 to TRBJ2-7; D gene uncertain. Between the trimmed V and J ends, which lost 0 bases and 7 bases, there was a span of 22 bases. CDR3 length: 16 residues. Germline CDR1 DFQATT, CDR2 SNEGSKA (reference sequence).

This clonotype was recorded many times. In DNA, the CDR3 is TGTGCCATCAGTGAGTCGATCGGGGGGGTTACTGAAGCTTTCTTT. Its translation is CAISESIGGVTEAFF. The rearrangement uses TRBV10-3 and TRBJ1-1, with D maybe TRBD1 (5 bases). Trimming removed 0 bases from V and 5 bases from J, with 13 bases in between. From germline, CDR1 is ENHRY and CDR2 SYGVKD. The CDR3 covers 15 residues.

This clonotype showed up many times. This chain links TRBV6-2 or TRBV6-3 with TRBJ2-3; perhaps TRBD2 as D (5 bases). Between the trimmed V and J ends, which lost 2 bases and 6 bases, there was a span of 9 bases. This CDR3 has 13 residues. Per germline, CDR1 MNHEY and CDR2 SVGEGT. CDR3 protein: CASSYAPGDTQYF. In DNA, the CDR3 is TGTGCCAGCAGTTACGCTCCGGGGGATACGCAGTATTTT.

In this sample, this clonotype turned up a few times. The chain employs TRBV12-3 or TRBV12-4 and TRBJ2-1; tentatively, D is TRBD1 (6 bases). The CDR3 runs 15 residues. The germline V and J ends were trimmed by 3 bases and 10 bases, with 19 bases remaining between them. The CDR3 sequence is CASSLKPGHSDEQFF. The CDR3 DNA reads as TGTGCCAGCAGTTTGAAGCCGGGACACTCTGACGAGCAGTTCTTC.

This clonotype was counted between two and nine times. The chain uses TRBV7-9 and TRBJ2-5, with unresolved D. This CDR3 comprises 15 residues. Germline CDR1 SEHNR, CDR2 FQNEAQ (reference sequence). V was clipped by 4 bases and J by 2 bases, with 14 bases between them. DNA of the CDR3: TGTGCCAGCAGCTCCCCGGTGGCGGAACAAGAGACCCAGTACTTC. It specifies CASSSPVAEQETQYF.

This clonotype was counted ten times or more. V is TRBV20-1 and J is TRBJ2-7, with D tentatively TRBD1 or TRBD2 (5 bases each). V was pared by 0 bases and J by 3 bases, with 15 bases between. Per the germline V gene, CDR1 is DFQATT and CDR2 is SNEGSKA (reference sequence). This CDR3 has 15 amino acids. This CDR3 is CSARDRGTGGYEQYF. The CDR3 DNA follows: TGCAGTGCTAGAGATCGAGGGACCGGCGGCTACGAGCAGTACTTC.